This T cell receptor (beta chain) was obtained from a study of T cells in Graves' hyperthyroidism and ophthalmopathy. RNA transcripts provided the source from which TCR beta CDR3 regions were amplified. In the first-round RT-PCR of the TCR CDR3, the HTBI primer set was used. TCRdb independently ran MiXCR on the multiplex PCR reads; one entry per CDR3 protein. The sample has fewer than 650,000 distinct CDR3 sequences; 13% to 15% are singletons. This receptor was taken from a woman aged 18-30 years with Graves' ophthalmopathy. Sequenced material: blood.

CDR3 DNA: TGCAGTGCTAGAGGCACTCAAGGGGACAGCTACGAGCAGTACTTC. Translation gives CSARGTQGDSYEQYF. This chain uses TRBV20-1 with TRBJ2-7; 7 nucleotides match TRBD1. This CDR3 comprises 15 residues. The V gene's germline CDR1 is DFQATT and CDR2 SNEGSKA (reference sequence). The ends lost 1 base at V and 3 bases at J; junction bases unmatched: 9.